Here is one TCR beta chain with its context. Its antigen is currently unknown. The sample originates from a study of T cell repertoires in cytomegalovirus infection. TCRdb re-analysed the reads in MiXCR, keeping a single row per CDR3 protein. The top ten clones hold around 7.6% of a sample with 630,000 or so distinct CDR3 sequences, approximately 25% of them seen once. Study-level findings and limits: CMV carriers with the relevant HLA were identified by cumulative public TCR beta family frequency. There were HLA-C-restricted CMV-specific TCR beta clonotypes dominating the ex vivo response.

Specimen: CD8+ T cells from PBMCs. This TCR came from a human donor in good health (CMV status not recorded). Some clones in this sample may be carry-over from other donors' samples.

CDR3 DNA: TGCGCCAGCAGCCCCCTGCATGGGTCAGGGTCGAACACTGAAGCTTTCTTT. Its translation: CASSPLHGSGSNTEAFF. The chain links TRBV4-1 to TRBJ1-1, with D possibly TRBD1 on 5 matching bases. The length of the CDR3 is 17 residues. Trimming cost V 4 bases and J 1 base, with 19 bases left between them. From germline, CDR1 is MGHRA and CDR2 YSYEKL.